This TCR beta chain was recovered during a study of shared clonotypes between healthy human individuals. The authors distributed each subset's genomic DNA evenly over several immunoSEQ plates. Data came from immunoSEQ multiplex PCR; TCRdb stores just in-frame clones and leaves some out. The sample has roughly 2.2 million clones; 92% are singletons. Note on this clone: Antigen specificity is unknown.

Trimming removed 7 bases from V and 5 bases from J, with 17 bases in between. Germline V gene sequence: CDR1 MNHEY, CDR2 SVGAGI. This CDR3 has 15 residues. The study, taken as a whole, reports: Unshared clonotypes carried lower generation probabilities than those common to all four donors.

The chain joins TRBV6-5 to TRBJ2-2; maybe TRBD2 (7 bases). Sequencing was carried out using naive CD4+ T cells from PBMCs. Subset noted: CD45RA+ positively selected. The source of this sequence is a man aged 18-30 years in good health. Some clones in this sample may be carry-over from other donors' samples. The CDR3 loop is CASKGRGSRTGELFF. DNA for the CDR3: TGTGCCAGCAAGGGGAGGGGGAGTAGGACCGGGGAGCTGTTTTTT.